Presented here are 27 T cell receptor beta chains from one specimen sequenced in a study of blood T cell repertoires in COVID-19. Assay used: immunoSEQ multiplex PCR; TCRdb lists only in-frame clones, some missing. The table includes about 300,000 clones, 70% to 90% detected once. Sequenced material: PBMCs or T cells enriched from blood (not recorded which). Receptors were obtained from a man between 25 and 39 years old who had recovered from COVID-19.

CDR3 DNA: TGTGCCAGCAGCTTAGGATTCAGGGGGCGAGGCACTGAAGCTTTCTTT. Amino acids: CASSLGFRGRGTEAFF. V and J are TRBV13 and TRBJ1-1, with TRBD1 identical over 8 bases. V was clipped by 0 bases and J by 4 bases; unmatched bases: 7. Looked up from germline, CDR1 is PRHDT and CDR2 is FYEKMQ (reference sequence). This CDR3 contains 16 residues.

This clone was found a few times. This chain joins TRBV5-4 and TRBJ1-5; 8 bases match TRBD1. This CDR3 contains 14 residues. Trimming took 4 bases from V and 4 from J; bases not matched to a gene: 4. Germline lookup yields CDR1 SGHNT and CDR2 YYREEE (reference sequence). The CDR3 reads CASSRDRQNQPQHF. CDR3 sequence (DNA): TGTGCCAGCAGCCGGGACAGGCAGAATCAGCCCCAGCATTTT.

This rearrangement joins TRBV11-2 to TRBJ1-4, with a tentative D call TRBD1 (5 bases). The germline CDR1 and CDR2 sequences are SGHAT and FQNNGV. The CDR3 length is 12 residues. Trimming cost V 1 base and J 10 bases, with 7 bases left between them. The CDR3 DNA reads TGTGCCAGCAGCTTAGTCGGGGGAAAACTGTTTTTT. This codes for CASSLVGGKLFF.

The chain couples TRBV5-4 to TRBJ2-7; 9 bases agree with TRBD1. Germline assignment: CDR1 SGHNT and CDR2 YYREEE (reference sequence). This CDR3 spans 15 amino acids. V trimming: 1 base; J trimming: 4 bases; junction bases outside the gene matches: 6. The CDR3 protein is CASSLTGTGLYEQYF. In DNA form, the CDR3 reads TGTGCCAGCAGCTTGACCGGGACAGGGCTGTACGAGCAGTACTTC.

In its sample, this clone was seen once. V and J are TRBV13 and TRBJ2-2, with D possibly TRBD1 on 5 matching bases. V gave up 7 bases and J gave up 3 bases, with 12 bases separating them. Germline CDR1 PRHDT, CDR2 FYEKMQ (reference sequence). The CDR3 has 14 residues. The CDR3 loop reads CASKPRVDTGELFF. CDR3 coding DNA: TGTGCCAGCAAGCCCAGGGTTGACACCGGGGAGCTGTTTTTT.

This clone is a singleton in its sample. J is TRBJ2-5 and V is TRBV2; the match to TRBD2 covers 13 bases. The CDR3 loop spans 14 amino acids. Trimming took 6 bases from V and 5 from J; bases not matched to a gene: 3. Germline V lookup: CDR1 SNHLY, CDR2 FYNNEI. The CDR3 loop reads CASRGLAGDETQYF. The CDR3 DNA follows: TGTGCCAGCAGAGGACTAGCGGGGGATGAGACCCAGTACTTC.

This chain connects TRBV9 to TRBJ2-2, with 12 bases lining up with TRBD1. This CDR3 comprises 16 residues. CDR1 is SGDLS, CDR2 YYNGEE, per germline. The V segment lost 5 bases and the J segment 5 bases; nucleotides outside the gene matches: 7. The CDR3 sequence is CASSPGTGGATGELFF. CDR3 nucleotides: TGTGCCAGCAGTCCCGGGACAGGGGGCGCGACCGGGGAGCTGTTTTTT.

This chain connects TRBV5-1 to TRBJ2-1, with 7 bases matching TRBD2. CDR1 is SGHRS, CDR2 YFSETQ, per germline. V lost 0 bases to trimming and J lost 4 bases; unmatched junction nucleotides: 4. CDR3 size: 15 residues. The CDR3 spells CASSLASGVYNEQFF. CDR3 nucleotide sequence: TGCGCCAGCAGCTTGGCTAGCGGAGTTTACAATGAGCAGTTCTTC.

CDR3 amino acids: CASSQGRTTNEKLFF. The CDR3 nucleotides are TGTGCCAGCAGCCAAGGGAGGACAACTAATGAAAAACTGTTTTTT. The V and J genes are TRBV4-2 and TRBJ1-4; D remains ambiguous. Trimming removed 1 base from V and 0 bases from J, with 6 bases in between. The CDR3 is 15 residues long. Germline V gives CDR1 LGHNA, CDR2 YNFKEQ.

This clone was detected only a few times. The rearrangement uses TRBV5-1 and TRBJ1-1, with 9 bases fitting TRBD1. CDR1 SGHRS and CDR2 YFSETQ come from the germline V gene. The CDR3 loop spans 13 amino acids. V shed 2 bases and J 10 bases; nucleotides not matched to a gene: 6. For the CDR3, the DNA is TGCGCCAGCAGCTTAGGACAGGGGCGGGTAGCTTTCTTT. Amino acids: CASSLGQGRVAFF.

This clone was observed once. This rearrangement joins TRBV19 to TRBJ2-3, with 7 bases identical to TRBD2. Losses at the gene ends were 6 bases for V and 1 base for J; bases not matched to a gene: 7. Germline V gene lookup returns CDR1 LNHDA and CDR2 SQIVND (reference sequence). There are 15 residues in the CDR3. Here the CDR3 reads CASRFSGDGTDTQYF. CDR3 nucleotide sequence: TGTGCCAGTAGATTCAGCGGGGACGGCACAGATACGCAGTATTTT. Drawing the rest from reference TRBV19 and TRBJ2-3, the complete variable domain is DGGITQSPKYLFRKEGQNVTLSCEQNLNHDAMYWYRQDPGQGLRLIYYSQIVNDFQKGDIAEGYSVSREKKESFPLTVTSAQKNPTAFYLCASRFSGDGTDTQYFGPGTRLTVL.

The genes are TRBV3-1 (or the pseudogene TRBV3-2) and TRBJ2-3; TRBD2 agrees at 9 bases. This CDR3 has 17 residues. CDR1 and CDR2 from the germline V gene are LGHDT and YNNKEL (reference sequence). V lost 3 bases, J lost 0 bases, and 7 bases stayed unmatched. The CDR3: CASSHYGLASSTDTQYF. In DNA form, the CDR3 reads TGTGCCAGCAGCCATTACGGACTAGCGTCTAGCACAGATACGCAGTATTTT.

The chain uses TRBV29-1 and TRBJ2-3; 8 bases align to TRBD1. Trimming took 6 bases from V and 1 from J; bases not matched to a gene: 9. Germline CDR1 reads SQVTM; CDR2 reads ANQGSEA. This CDR3 spans 15 amino acids. This CDR3 reads CSVGPDREGTDTQYF. Written as DNA, the CDR3 is TGCAGCGTAGGCCCGGACAGGGAGGGCACAGATACGCAGTATTTT.

J is TRBJ1-2 and V is TRBV9, with TRBD1 as a possible D gene (6 bases). CDR1 is SGDLS, CDR2 YYNGEE, per germline. V was cut by 6 bases and J by 3 bases, with 18 bases left in between. The CDR3 sequence is 15 residues long. The CDR3 nucleotides read TGTGCCAGCACCCAAGGACAGCCCTGGGACTATGGCTACACCTTC. It specifies CASTQGQPWDYGYTF.

V usage is TRBV11-2 and J usage is TRBJ2-7, with TRBD2 matching over 7 bases. CDR3 size: 14 residues. From germline, CDR1 is SGHAT and CDR2 FQNNGV. Germline trimming cut 5 bases from V and 4 bases from J; bases unmatched to any gene: 8. Here the CDR3 DNA reads TGTGCCAGCAGCACGCTTCTAGCGGCATACGAGCAGTACTTC. Protein sequence: CASSTLLAAYEQYF.

The chain is built from TRBV12-5 and TRBJ2-5; possibly TRBD2 for D (5 bases). This CDR3 is 15 amino acids long. Germline V lookup: CDR1 LGHNT, CDR2 FRNRAP. Trimming stripped 0 bases from V and 2 bases from J, with 10 bases between. The CDR3 is CASGLVGGGQETQYF. The CDR3, as DNA: TGTGCTAGTGGTTTGGTCGGTGGCGGGCAAGAGACCCAGTACTTC.

The rearrangement joins TRBV15 to TRBJ2-2; 10 nucleotides line up with TRBD2. V gave up 3 bases and J gave up 4 bases; unmatched junction bases: 11. The CDR3 has 18 amino acids. Germline V gives CDR1 LNHNV, CDR2 YYDKDF (reference sequence). The CDR3 DNA is TGTGCCACCAGCAGTGGAGCTAGCGGGAGCGGCCTCACCGGGGAGCTGTTTTTT. Its protein is CATSSGASGSGLTGELFF.

V gene TRBV5-4 combines with J gene TRBJ2-3; 13 bases agree with TRBD2. The CDR3 spans 18 residues. Germline CDR1 is SGHNT and CDR2 is YYREEE (reference sequence). J was trimmed by 5 bases and V by 0 bases; bases with no gene match: 9. DNA for the CDR3: TGTGCCAGCAGCTTGGGACTAGCGGGGGGTCTAGAGGTAGATACGCAGTATTTT. Protein product: CASSLGLAGGLEVDTQYF.

This clone appeared once. The chain combines TRBV14 with TRBJ2-1; TRBD2 matches 14 bases. The V segment lost 2 bases and the J segment 5 bases; nucleotides outside the gene matches: 8. CDR3 size: 18 residues. Germline assignment: CDR1 SGHDN and CDR2 FVKESK. CDR3 coding DNA: TGTGCCAGCAGCCAACACCGCTTGGGACTAGCGGGGGACAATGAGCAGTTCTTC. It codes for CASSQHRLGLAGDNEQFF.

The chain joins TRBV11-3 to TRBJ2-5, with 11 bases identical to TRBD2. CDR1 is SGHNT, CDR2 YENEEA, per germline. The V gene end was trimmed by 5 bases and the J gene end by 5 bases; junction bases not matched to a gene: 7. The length of the CDR3 is 15 residues. The CDR3 coding sequence is TGTGCCAGCAGCCAATCGACTAGCGGGGTGGAGACCCAGTACTTC. As protein: CASSQSTSGVETQYF.

This chain connects TRBV28 to TRBJ1-4; D unresolved. Trimming left V 3 bases short and J 0 bases short, with 5 bases between. Per germline, CDR1 MDHEN and CDR2 SYDVKM. This CDR3 comprises 14 residues. CDR3 DNA sequence: TGTGCCAGCAGTTTGATAGCAACTAATGAAAAACTGTTTTTT. It codes for CASSLIATNEKLFF.

A single count supports this clone. V usage is TRBV28 and J usage is TRBJ2-7, with TRBD1 matching over 7 bases. Germline CDR1 and CDR2: MDHEN and SYDVKM. Trimming took 6 bases from V and 3 from J; bases not matched to a gene: 11. This CDR3 has 15 residues. CDR3 nucleotides: TGTGCCAGCAGCCCGACAGGGCTGGGGGACTACGAGCAGTACTTC. It encodes CASSPTGLGDYEQYF.

The chain carries TRBV5-4 and TRBJ2-7, with D possibly being TRBD1 (5 bases). There are 14 residues in the CDR3. Looked up from germline, CDR1 is SGHNT and CDR2 is YYREEE (reference sequence). V lost 0 bases to trimming and J lost 4 bases, with 11 bases between them. CDR3 in DNA: TGTGCCAGCAGCTTGGGGTTAGGGGAATACGAGCAGTACTTC. This codes for CASSLGLGEYEQYF.

The chain has TRBV10-1 and TRBJ1-2; D might be TRBD1 (5 bases). The CDR3 is 15 residues long. Trimming cost V 4 bases and J 3 bases, with 15 bases left between them. Germline V gives CDR1 WNHNN, CDR2 SYGVQD (reference sequence). The CDR3 DNA reads TGCGCCAGCAGTGTAGGGGTCGACGGTGACTATGGCTACACCTTC. It specifies CASSVGVDGDYGYTF.

The chain is built from TRBV11-3 and TRBJ1-2; D possibly corresponds to TRBD1 (6 bases). The CDR3 is 14 amino acids. The V gene's germline CDR1 is SGHNT and CDR2 YENEEA. The V and J ends lost 5 bases and 1 base respectively, with 11 bases between them. CDR3 sequence reads: CASSPSGHNYGYTF. In DNA form, the CDR3 reads TGTGCCAGCAGCCCCTCGGGACATAACTATGGCTACACCTTC.

This chain uses TRBV19 with TRBJ1-5; D is uncertain. Germline V CDR1 and CDR2: LNHDA, SQIVND (reference sequence). There are 13 residues in the CDR3. V was trimmed by 1 base and J by 4 bases, leaving 5 bases between them. CDR3 residues: CASSIAANQPQHF. DNA of the CDR3: TGTGCCAGTAGTATAGCAGCGAATCAGCCCCAGCATTTT.

The chain uses TRBV9 and TRBJ2-1, with TRBD2 identical over 8 bases. The CDR3 has 15 amino acids. The J segment lost 2 bases and the V segment lost 6 bases, leaving 7 bases of the junction unmatched. Germline V gene data show CDR1 as SGDLS and CDR2 as YYNGEE. Here the CDR3 DNA reads TGTGCCAGCATAGGAACTAGCGGAGCCTACAATGAGCAGTTCTTC. Translated: CASIGTSGAYNEQFF.